This paragraph reports one T cell receptor (beta chain). Which antigen it targets is not known. The read comes to an end 3 residues before the CDR3 does, leaving the germline J gene to fill in the end. The sample belongs to a study of T cells in women clearing cervical HPV infection (dated by TCRdb to 2017 to 2018). Background for the entire study: The cases were about two dozen women with histologically confirmed HPV16-related CIN3 or worse, and 2 of those women had invasive cancers. The 25 or so controls were women who cleared a single incident HPV16 infection within 12 months without developing precancer or cancer. Case blood was taken at the visit when the lesion was first identified, whereas control blood was taken when infection was no longer detected. For cases, the median interval between lesion detection and blood sampling was around 140 days, with an interquartile range of about 85 to 210 days. Since HLA typing was available for only a few women, HLA type could not be ruled out as a confounder. Nested within Costa Rica's Guanacaste HPV Natural History Study, an exploratory proof-of-principle case-control study compared TCR repertoires across cervical HPV16 outcomes. Cases and controls were matched on year of sample collection and on age within five years. Median age was 34 years in cases versus around 40 in controls, and baseline characteristics did not differ significantly. In the parent cohort, 10,049 women aged 18 or older were enrolled in Guanacaste, Costa Rica, during about 1993 to 1995 and then followed for under 9 years. Five blinded duplicates per group were added as quality controls, giving 60 or so samples: 50 or so participants and 10 replicates.

The immunoSEQ assay used multiplex PCR to amplify TCR beta CDR3 regions from an average of approximately 1,300 ng of genomic DNA per sample. To correct primer bias, the assay used a complete synthetic TCR repertoire to set an amplification baseline. Amplicons were sequenced on the Illumina platform. The original pipeline was this. Sequences were error-corrected by clustering with frequency ratios and a modified nearest-neighbor algorithm, then analyzed in the immunoSEQ Analyzer with IMGT gene definitions. At each rarefaction depth, TCR richness and evenness were averaged over 20 rarefaction repeats, and samples with fewer sequences than the depth were excluded. V, D and J gene relative abundances were compared between groups with Wilcoxon rank sum tests, applying FDR correction. An intraclass correlation of roughly 96% for TCR richness and an average of about 80% across 66 gene segments were obtained from the blinded duplicates. This immuneACCESS table, as held by TCRdb, lists in-frame sequences with V and J called but not all clones. Of the missing ones, under half trace to an unresolved V gene in checked studies; the others have no known cause. For V, J and clone size, that table is used; D and trimming come from the DNA. The table held for this sample gives roughly 35,000 clones. The top ten constitute around 3.5% of the sample.

For CDR1 and CDR2, the germline V gene (reference sequence) lists SSHAT and FNYEAQ. The CDR3 holds 14 amino acids from the cysteine to the phenylalanine. The CDR3 was read in part: 33 bases, with the frame set at base 1. Every participant had a single incident cervical HPV16 infection, and prevalent HPV16 infections were excluded. Cervical HPV DNA was detected with MY09/MY11 PCR, and genotyping was done by dot-blot hybridization. Around 15 mL of heparinized blood were centrifuged, and the buffy coat was split into aliquots, frozen at -30 degrees C, and then kept at -80 degrees C. QIAGEN kits were used to extract genomic DNA from the buffy coat specimens. Points the paper makes about the study in general: CIN3+ cases had significantly higher TCR repertoire richness than controls across sequencing depths, but evenness did not differ between the groups. Lower TRBV6-7 relative abundance was observed in cases than in controls (around 0.1% versus 0.15%; Bonferroni P = 0.0008). Because the number of T cells per sample was unknown, the richness differences could reflect varying T-cell content rather than repertoire biology. Whether associations preceded infection or resulted from infection could not be shown with the cross-sectional design, and effector/memory subsets and HPV-specific T cells were not isolated. Cases were distinguished from controls with an estimated AUC of approximately 0.79 by random forest classifiers combining richness and V gene abundances.

The clonotype was recovered from a woman aged 18 to 75 with a cervical HPV16 infection that either progressed to CIN3+ or cleared (not recorded which). The sample comprised blood buffy coat. The chain links TRBV7-7 with TRBJ2-3; the central 13 bases match TRBD2. The sequenced CDR3 bases are TGTGCCAGCAGCCCGGGGACTAGCGGGGACACG. Translated, this gives CASSPGTSGDT. The CDR3 in its entirety is CASSPGTSGDTQYF.